This T cell receptor beta chain was documented in a study of blood T cell repertoires in COVID-19. The wider study: Sites across the United States, Italy and Spain contributed samples from acute and convalescent COVID-19. T cells, B-cell-depleted T cells, or PBMCs provided the cDNA or gDNA that served as material.

V lost 4 bases to trimming and J lost 0 bases, with 14 bases between them. The CDR3 length is 15 residues. Per the germline V gene, CDR1 is SGHRS and CDR2 is YFSETQ. Per the original methods: Amplification from reference gene primers served as the basis for estimated nucleated cell counts. Assay: immunoSEQ multiplex PCR; the TCRdb copy retains only in-frame clones and omits some. The DNA was the basis for D and trimming; V, J and clone size are from that table. The sample holds 160,000 or so clones; more than 75% are singletons and the top ten take about 2.3%. The source of this sequence is a man younger than 30 with acute or convalescent COVID-19. Specimen: peripheral blood. The rearrangement uses TRBV5-1 and TRBJ2-7, with unresolved D. The CDR3 DNA reads as TGCGCCAGCAGCCCGGTCATTTCTAGCTCCTACGAGCAGTACTTC. Protein product: CASSPVISSSYEQYF.